The rows below give T cell receptor beta chains drawn from one sample of a study of blood T cell repertoires in COVID-19. Profiled with immunoSEQ multiplex PCR; TCRdb holds only in-frame clones, not every one. The sample has under 350,000 clones, roughly 86% seen once. Material for sequencing was PBMCs or T cells enriched from blood (not recorded which). These TCRs come from a woman aged 18-29 years who had recovered from COVID-19. Both conserved end residues are part of each CDR3. Fields, in order: V gene, J gene, clone size, D gene, CDR3 DNA, CDR3 protein. D genes are given only for firm matches. Size is omitted from some rows. Given values are once, few, many or a class for expanded clones.

v_call: TRBV5-1
j_call: TRBJ1-2
clone_size: NA
d_call: NA
cdr3_nt: TGCGCCAGCAGTAATACACCGGGACTTAACTATGGCTACACCTTC
cdr3_aa: CASSNTPGLNYGYTF

v_call: TRBV4-1
j_call: TRBJ1-1
clone_size: few
d_call: TRBD1
cdr3_nt: TGCGCCAGCAGCCAACTGACAGGGGACACTGAAGCTTTCTTT
cdr3_aa: CASSQLTGDTEAFF

v_call: TRBV9
j_call: TRBJ2-3
clone_size: NA
d_call: NA
cdr3_nt: TGTGCCAGCAGCTCCGGGGTCCCTAGCACAGATACGCAGTATTTT
cdr3_aa: CASSSGVPSTDTQYF

v_call: TRBV5-1
j_call: TRBJ2-1
clone_size: NA
d_call: NA
cdr3_nt: TGCGCCAGCAGCTTGGATGTGACTACCCAAGAAGAGCAGTTCTTC
cdr3_aa: CASSLDVTTQEEQFF

v_call: TRBV7-2
j_call: TRBJ2-7
clone_size: NA
d_call: TRBD1
cdr3_nt: TGTGCCAGCAGCTTGAAGACAGGGAGAGAGCAGTACTTC
cdr3_aa: CASSLKTGREQYF

v_call: TRBV2
j_call: TRBJ2-3
clone_size: NA
d_call: NA
cdr3_nt: TGTGCCAGCACCCCCCTCGGAGCCAGCACAGATACGCAGTATTTT
cdr3_aa: CASTPLGASTDTQYF

v_call: TRBV7-9
j_call: TRBJ2-2
clone_size: once
d_call: NA
cdr3_nt: TGTGCCAGCAGCTTATCGGGCGGGGCGACCGGGGAGCTGTTTTTT
cdr3_aa: CASSLSGGATGELFF

v_call: TRBV5-1
j_call: TRBJ2-3
clone_size: NA
d_call: TRBD2
cdr3_nt: TGCGCCAGCAGCTTCGGGGTGACTAGCGACACAGATACGCAGTATTTT
cdr3_aa: CASSFGVTSDTDTQYF

v_call: TRBV27
j_call: TRBJ2-3
clone_size: NA
d_call: NA
cdr3_nt: TGTGCCAGCCGCCCCTTTTACTCGACAGATACGCAGTATTTT
cdr3_aa: CASRPFYSTDTQYF

v_call: TRBV27
j_call: TRBJ2-1
clone_size: NA
d_call: TRBD2
cdr3_nt: TGTGCCAGCAGTCCTAGCGGGGGGTACAATGAGCAGTTCTTC
cdr3_aa: CASSPSGGYNEQFF

v_call: TRBV6-5
j_call: TRBJ2-1
clone_size: NA
d_call: NA
cdr3_nt: TGTGCCAGCAGTCTACCGACTCCGAATGAGCAGTTCTTC
cdr3_aa: CASSLPTPNEQFF

v_call: TRBV9
j_call: TRBJ1-2
clone_size: NA
d_call: NA
cdr3_nt: TGTGCCAGCAGCGTCCAACAGGGCGGTGGCTACACCTTC
cdr3_aa: CASSVQQGGGYTF

v_call: TRBV27
j_call: TRBJ2-3
clone_size: once
d_call: TRBD2
cdr3_nt: TGTGCCAGCGGACCGATTAGCGGGGCCCTCACAGATACGCAGTATTTT
cdr3_aa: CASGPISGALTDTQYF

v_call: TRBV29-1
j_call: TRBJ2-4
clone_size: NA
d_call: NA
cdr3_nt: TGCAGCGTTGTGGCAGGGGAAAACATTCAGTACTTC
cdr3_aa: CSVVAGENIQYF

v_call: TRBV18
j_call: TRBJ2-4
clone_size: NA
d_call: NA
cdr3_nt: TGTGCCAGCTCGTACGGGAAGGACTGGAACATTCAGTACTTC
cdr3_aa: CASSYGKDWNIQYF

v_call: TRBV7-2
j_call: TRBJ1-5
clone_size: once
d_call: NA
cdr3_nt: TGTGCCAGCAGCTTATTTGCAGGAAGCCTTAGCAATCAGCCCCAGCATTTT
cdr3_aa: CASSLFAGSLSNQPQHF

v_call: TRBV4-1
j_call: TRBJ2-1
clone_size: NA
d_call: TRBD2
cdr3_nt: TGCGCCAGCAGCCAAGGGGGAACTAGCGGGAGGGCCTGGTATGAGCAGTTCTTC
cdr3_aa: CASSQGGTSGRAWYEQFF

v_call: TRBV11-2
j_call: TRBJ1-1
clone_size: NA
d_call: NA
cdr3_nt: TGTGCCAGCAGCTTAGGGACTGCGAACACTGAAGCTTTCTTT
cdr3_aa: CASSLGTANTEAFF

v_call: TRBV9
j_call: TRBJ2-1
clone_size: NA
d_call: NA
cdr3_nt: TGTGCCAGCAGCCCCGTCGGTACGGCCCCGGGGCAGTTCTTC
cdr3_aa: CASSPVGTAPGQFF

v_call: TRBV27
j_call: TRBJ1-2
clone_size: NA
d_call: TRBD1
cdr3_nt: TGTGCCAGCAGTTTCGCCAAAGGACAGGGGGTCTATGGCTACACCTTC
cdr3_aa: CASSFAKGQGVYGYTF

v_call: TRBV7-8
j_call: TRBJ2-1
clone_size: once
d_call: NA
cdr3_nt: TGTGCCAGCAGCTCCCACTCAGGGGTGGATGAGCAGTTCTTC
cdr3_aa: CASSSHSGVDEQFF

v_call: TRBV4-3
j_call: TRBJ1-1
clone_size: many
d_call: TRBD1
cdr3_nt: TGCGCCAGCAGCCTCCAAACAGGGGACACTGAAGCTTTCTTT
cdr3_aa: CASSLQTGDTEAFF

v_call: TRBV11-3
j_call: TRBJ2-7
clone_size: NA
d_call: TRBD2
cdr3_nt: TGTGCCAGCAGCCCGCGGGGGTCCTCCTACGAGCAGTACTTC
cdr3_aa: CASSPRGSSYEQYF

v_call: TRBV7-8
j_call: TRBJ1-3
clone_size: few
d_call: NA
cdr3_nt: TGTGCCAGCAGCTTACCAAGCGGAAACACCATATATTTT
cdr3_aa: CASSLPSGNTIYF

v_call: TRBV19
j_call: TRBJ1-5
clone_size: few
d_call: TRBD1
cdr3_nt: TGTGCCAGCCGGGACAGGGGGAGCAATCAGCCCCAGCATTTT
cdr3_aa: CASRDRGSNQPQHF

v_call: TRBV19
j_call: TRBJ1-2
clone_size: NA
d_call: NA
cdr3_nt: TGTGCCAGTAGTCTCACCCCAGTTAACTATGGCTACACCTTC
cdr3_aa: CASSLTPVNYGYTF

v_call: TRBV7-9
j_call: TRBJ2-2
clone_size: NA
d_call: TRBD2
cdr3_nt: TGTGCCAGCAGCACATCCGGGGGGACCGCCTCCGGGGAGCTGTTTTTT
cdr3_aa: CASSTSGGTASGELFF

v_call: TRBV30
j_call: TRBJ2-1
clone_size: NA
d_call: TRBD2
cdr3_nt: TGTGCCTGGATGGGCGGGGGGCGGTACAATGAGCAGTTCTTC
cdr3_aa: CAWMGGGRYNEQFF